This record looks at one T cell receptor (beta chain) sequence and its context. Its recognized antigen is unknown. No clone much larger than this one lies a single base away; base qualities are absent. The source of the sample is a study of shared clonotypes between healthy human individuals (dated by TCRdb to 2019 to 2021). Regarding the complete study: Two women and a few men aged 18 to 49 years were included in the cohort. The study deeply sequenced blood TCR repertoires of about 5 healthy adults to estimate repertoire size and the extent of clonotype sharing between individuals. To increase sequencing depth and limit assay-specific biases, different laboratories used diverse techniques to prepare libraries and sequence TCR repertoires. Each donor's leukapheresis produced roughly between roughly 0.85 and 10 billion PBMCs. For each donor, CD4 naive and CD4 memory were each given three plates, CD8 naive was given two plates, and CD8 memory was given one plate. Results the study describes overall, beyond this receptor: About 4.5% of naive CD4, 3.5% of naive CD8, approximately 2.2% of memory CD4, and 0.4% of memory CD8 clonotypes were shared across several donors. Compared with non-shared clonotypes, clonotypes shared by all four sorted-subset donors had higher generation probabilities. Rarefaction of sorted-subset datasets indicated incomplete sequencing despite the large sequencing depth. Sampling was restricted to blood, and TCR repertoires in tissue are likely to differ from TCR repertoires in blood. Because the study included only a small number of donors, the genetic and exposure-history diversity represented was limited. Based on pairwise subsampling, the degree of clonotype sharing among donors was expected to be affected by sequencing depth. Estimated clonotype richness was generally larger for naive than for memory subsets.

V loses 8 bases of germline sequence and J loses 9 bases, and the interval between the two ends is 10 bases. Looking up the germline V gene yields CDR1 MGHDK and CDR2 SYGVNS. The CDR3 numbers 10 residues from cysteine through phenylalanine. Only the CDR3 DNA stays, 30 bases, in frame from base 1. TCR CDR3 regions were amplified from genomic DNA by multiplex PCR using the deep immunoSEQ assay. Extracted genomic DNA from each cell subset was distributed evenly across all wells of several immunoSEQ 96-well plates, and each plate was treated as a replicate. For sorted subsets, each replicate PCR was loaded with 200 to 250 ng genomic DNA, equivalent to 32,000 or so T cell genomes. The purified libraries were quantified using a Qubit 3.0 fluorometer, sized with a Bioanalyzer 2100, and then quantified again using the KAPA Library Quantification kit. Each immunoSEQ 96-well plate was sequenced on its own single-read 150-cycle Illumina NextSeq 550 flow cell. Per the authors' processing: Because the immunoSEQ output held only junctional sequences and lacked quality scores, the filtering could not match the filtering applied to full-length reads. To assign V/J genes and CDR3, sequences were annotated against IMGT germline references using PyIR, a Python wrapper for IgBLAST v1.9. Reads were removed for weak V/J assignments (E-value above 1e-6), missing CDR3, stop codons, out-of-frame junctions, or ambiguous translated residues. A V3J clonotype was defined by an identical inferred V gene, J gene, and CDR3 amino acid sequence. Percentage overlap between repertoires was computed as shared unique clonotypes divided by the size of the smaller repertoire. Three approaches were used to assess repertoire richness: RTK rarefaction, the Chao1 estimator, and Recon v2.1 estimates of unobserved clonotypes. OLGA was used to compute generation probabilities for all TCRbeta clonotypes that the gDNA method yielded from a handful of donors. TCRdb retrieved this table from immuneACCESS and kept in-frame rearrangements only. Not all clones are present; in checked studies, unresolved V genes account for under half, and no reason is known for the remainder. The V and J calls and the clone size are those of that table, but D and trimming were determined from the DNA. The sample table contains hundreds of thousands of clones; only one count was recorded for less than 85% of them. Approximately 10% of the sample belongs to the ten largest clones.

The donors were healthy, HIV-negative adults who had no recently reported acute infections or vaccinations. Every donor was a Caucasian adult living in Nashville, Tennessee, USA. CD4+ T cells were enriched by magnetic negative selection; naive cells were then positively selected on CD45RA, and the negative fraction formed the memory subset. After blood collection by leukapheresis, PBMCs were isolated using Ficoll-Histopaque density gradient centrifugation and then cryopreserved in the vapor phase of liquid nitrogen. Purity and quantity of every magnetically sorted T cell population were checked by analytical flow cytometry. Genomic DNA was isolated from every sorted fraction and measured by UV absorbance on a Nanodrop 2000c.

The chain was built from TRBV25-1 and TRBJ1-1; the D gene assignment is ambiguous. Material for sequencing was memory CD4+ T cells sorted from blood. The cell subset or site label for this specimen denotes: CD45RA-negative fraction. The origin of this receptor is a man aged 30-40 years in good health. The CDR3 is CASSQEKAFF. The sequence in DNA is TGTGCCAGCTCCCAGGAGAAAGCTTTCTTT.